This entry concerns a single TCR beta chain. Its antigen is still unknown. Unique-molecular-identifier-tagged TCR beta cDNA libraries were used. TCRdb processed the PCR reads anew with MiXCR; each CDR3 protein has one entry. The top ten clones hold less than 10% of a sample with 400,000 to 500,000 distinct CDR3 sequences, approximately 38% of them seen once. The CDR3 extends over 13 amino acids. Germline V lookup: CDR1 DFQATT, CDR2 SNEGSKA (reference sequence). V shed 6 bases and J shed 0 bases, with 9 bases lying between them. This specimen belongs to a study of post-analysis software for immune sequencing data. General study results and limits: TRBV5-6, TRBV5-1 and TRBV20-1 were among roughly five TRBV segments more frequent in patients than controls.

The chain has TRBV20-1 and TRBJ1-5; D gene unclear. The sample was blood. The receptor was isolated from a girl aged 2-15 years with multiple sclerosis. The CDR3 coding sequence is TGCAGTGCGAGACCGTATAGCAATCAGCCCCAGCATTTT. It encodes CSARPYSNQPQHF.